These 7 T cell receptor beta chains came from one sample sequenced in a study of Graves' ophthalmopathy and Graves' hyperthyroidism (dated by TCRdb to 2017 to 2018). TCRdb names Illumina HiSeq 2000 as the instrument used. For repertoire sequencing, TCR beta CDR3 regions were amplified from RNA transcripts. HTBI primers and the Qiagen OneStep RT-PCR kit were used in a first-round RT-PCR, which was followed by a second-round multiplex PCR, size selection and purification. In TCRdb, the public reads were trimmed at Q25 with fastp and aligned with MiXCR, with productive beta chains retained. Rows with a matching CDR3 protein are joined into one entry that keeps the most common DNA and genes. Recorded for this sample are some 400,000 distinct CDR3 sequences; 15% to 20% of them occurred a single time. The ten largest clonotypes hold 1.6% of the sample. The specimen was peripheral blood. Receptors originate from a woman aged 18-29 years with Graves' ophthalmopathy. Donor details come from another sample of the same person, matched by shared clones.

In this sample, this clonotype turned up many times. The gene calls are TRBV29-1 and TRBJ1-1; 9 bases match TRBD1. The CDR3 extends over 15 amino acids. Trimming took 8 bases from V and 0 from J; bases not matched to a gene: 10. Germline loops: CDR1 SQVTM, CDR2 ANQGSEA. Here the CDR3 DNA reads TGCAGCTCTGAAGGGACAGGGACGATGAACACTGAAGCTTTCTTT. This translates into CSSEGTGTMNTEAFF.

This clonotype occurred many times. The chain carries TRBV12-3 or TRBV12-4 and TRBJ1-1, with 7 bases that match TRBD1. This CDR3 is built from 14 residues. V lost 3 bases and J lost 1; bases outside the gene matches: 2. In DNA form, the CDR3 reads TGTGCCAGCAGTTTTTGGACAGGGAACACTGAAGCTTTCTTT. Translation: CASSFWTGNTEAFF.

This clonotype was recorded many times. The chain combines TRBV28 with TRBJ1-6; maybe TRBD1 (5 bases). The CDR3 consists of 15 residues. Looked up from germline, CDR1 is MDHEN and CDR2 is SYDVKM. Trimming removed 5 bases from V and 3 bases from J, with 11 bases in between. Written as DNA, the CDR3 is TGTGCCAGCAGTACCCGGGACGGCTATAATTCACCCCTCCACTTT. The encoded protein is CASSTRDGYNSPLHF.

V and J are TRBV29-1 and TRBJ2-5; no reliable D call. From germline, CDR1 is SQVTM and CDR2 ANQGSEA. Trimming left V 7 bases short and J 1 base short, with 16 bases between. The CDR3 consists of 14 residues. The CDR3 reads CSAQDGATQETQYF. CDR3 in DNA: TGCAGCGCCCAGGACGGCGCAACCCAAGAGACCCAGTACTTC.

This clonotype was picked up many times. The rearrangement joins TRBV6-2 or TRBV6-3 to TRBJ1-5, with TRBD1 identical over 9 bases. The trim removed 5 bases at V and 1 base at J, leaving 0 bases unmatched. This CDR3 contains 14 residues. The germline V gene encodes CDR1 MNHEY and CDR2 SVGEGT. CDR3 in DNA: TGTGCCAGCAGTGGACAGGGGAGCAATCAGCCCCAGCATTTT. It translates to CASSGQGSNQPQHF.

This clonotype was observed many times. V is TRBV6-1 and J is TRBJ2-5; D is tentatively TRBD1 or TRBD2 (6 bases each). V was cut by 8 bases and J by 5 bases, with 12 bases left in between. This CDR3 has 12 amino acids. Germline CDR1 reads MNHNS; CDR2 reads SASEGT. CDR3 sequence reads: CASQGLAETQYF. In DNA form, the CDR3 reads TGTGCCAGCCAGGGGCTAGCGGAGACCCAGTACTTC.

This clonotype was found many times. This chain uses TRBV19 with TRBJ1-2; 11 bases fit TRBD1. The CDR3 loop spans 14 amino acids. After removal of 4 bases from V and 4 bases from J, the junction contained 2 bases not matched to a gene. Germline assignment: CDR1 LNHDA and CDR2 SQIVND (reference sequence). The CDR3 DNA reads TGTGCCAGTAGTACCGGGACAGGGGGCTATGGCTACACCTTC. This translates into CASSTGTGGYGYTF.